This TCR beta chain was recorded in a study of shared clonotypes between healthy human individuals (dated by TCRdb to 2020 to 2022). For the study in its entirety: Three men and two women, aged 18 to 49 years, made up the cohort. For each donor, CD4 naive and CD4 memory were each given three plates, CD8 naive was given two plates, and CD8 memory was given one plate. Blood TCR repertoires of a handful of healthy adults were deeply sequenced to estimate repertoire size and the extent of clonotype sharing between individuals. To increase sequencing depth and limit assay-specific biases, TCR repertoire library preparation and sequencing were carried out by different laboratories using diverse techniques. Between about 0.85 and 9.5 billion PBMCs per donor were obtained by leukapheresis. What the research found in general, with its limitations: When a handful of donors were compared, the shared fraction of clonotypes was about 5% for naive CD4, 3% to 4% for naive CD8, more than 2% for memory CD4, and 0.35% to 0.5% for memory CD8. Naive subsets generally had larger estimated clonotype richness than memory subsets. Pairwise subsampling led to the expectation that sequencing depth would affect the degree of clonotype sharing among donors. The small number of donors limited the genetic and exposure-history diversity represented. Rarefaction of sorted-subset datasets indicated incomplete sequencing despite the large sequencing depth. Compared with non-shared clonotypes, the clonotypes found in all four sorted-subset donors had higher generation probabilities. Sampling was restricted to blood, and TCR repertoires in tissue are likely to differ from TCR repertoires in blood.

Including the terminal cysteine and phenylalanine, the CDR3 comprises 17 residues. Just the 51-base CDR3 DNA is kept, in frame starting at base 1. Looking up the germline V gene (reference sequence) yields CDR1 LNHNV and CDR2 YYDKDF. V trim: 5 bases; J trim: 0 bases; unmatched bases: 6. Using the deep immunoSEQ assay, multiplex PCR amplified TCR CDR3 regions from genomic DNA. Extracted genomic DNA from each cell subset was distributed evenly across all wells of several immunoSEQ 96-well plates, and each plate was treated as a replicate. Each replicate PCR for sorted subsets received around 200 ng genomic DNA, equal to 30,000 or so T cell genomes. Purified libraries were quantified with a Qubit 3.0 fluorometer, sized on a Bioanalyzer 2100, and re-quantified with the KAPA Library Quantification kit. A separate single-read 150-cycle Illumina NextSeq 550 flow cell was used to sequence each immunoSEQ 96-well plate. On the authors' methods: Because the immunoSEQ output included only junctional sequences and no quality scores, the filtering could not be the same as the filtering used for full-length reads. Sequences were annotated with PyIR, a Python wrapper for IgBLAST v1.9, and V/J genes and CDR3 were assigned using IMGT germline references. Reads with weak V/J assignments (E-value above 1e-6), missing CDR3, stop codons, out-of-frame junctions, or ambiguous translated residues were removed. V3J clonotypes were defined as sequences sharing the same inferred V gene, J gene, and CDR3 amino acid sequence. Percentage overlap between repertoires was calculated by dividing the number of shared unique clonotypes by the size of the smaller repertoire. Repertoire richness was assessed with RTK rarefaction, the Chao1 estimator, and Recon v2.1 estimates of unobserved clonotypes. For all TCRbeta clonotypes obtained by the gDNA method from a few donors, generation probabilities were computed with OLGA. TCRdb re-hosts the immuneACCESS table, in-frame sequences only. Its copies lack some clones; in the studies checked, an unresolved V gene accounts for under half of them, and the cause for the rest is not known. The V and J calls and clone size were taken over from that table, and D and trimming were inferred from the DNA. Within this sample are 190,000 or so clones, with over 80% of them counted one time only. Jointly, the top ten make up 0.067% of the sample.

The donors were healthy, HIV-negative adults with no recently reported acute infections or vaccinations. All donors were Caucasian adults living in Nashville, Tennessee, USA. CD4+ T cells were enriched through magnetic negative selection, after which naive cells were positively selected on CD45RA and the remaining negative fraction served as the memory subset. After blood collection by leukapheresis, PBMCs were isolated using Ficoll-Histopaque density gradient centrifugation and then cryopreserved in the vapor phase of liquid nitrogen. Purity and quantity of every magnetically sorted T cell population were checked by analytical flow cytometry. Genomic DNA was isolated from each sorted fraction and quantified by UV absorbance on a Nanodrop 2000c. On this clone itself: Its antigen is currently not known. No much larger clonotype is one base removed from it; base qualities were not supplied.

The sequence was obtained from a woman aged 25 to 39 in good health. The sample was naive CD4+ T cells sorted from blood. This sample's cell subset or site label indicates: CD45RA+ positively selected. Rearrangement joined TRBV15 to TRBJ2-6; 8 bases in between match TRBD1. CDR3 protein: CATSGRQGRSGANVLTF. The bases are TGTGCCACCAGCGGGAGACAGGGGCGCTCTGGGGCCAACGTCCTGACTTTC.